The present TCR beta chain was sequenced within a study of shared clonotypes between healthy human individuals. On the study more broadly: Each donor's CD4 naive and CD4 memory cells filled three plates apiece, CD8 naive two, and CD8 memory one. General study findings and limits: Memory subsets had estimated richness that was generally smaller than that of naive subsets.

Donors, healthy HIV-negative adults, lacked recent acute infections or vaccinations. About this clone: Its antigen is currently unknown.

With 3 bases removed from V and 5 bases from J, the gap between germline ends came to 11 bases. From germline, CDR1 is SEHNR and CDR2 FQNEAQ (reference sequence). The CDR3 is 14 amino acids. Clones were read by immunoSEQ multiplex PCR, and TCRdb kept only the in-frame ones, dropping some. The sample lists about 2.4 million clones, roughly 93% occurring once. This chain links TRBV7-9 with TRBJ1-5; maybe TRBD1 (5 bases). Sequenced sample: naive CD4+ T cells from PBMCs. Specified subset: CD45RA+ positively selected. This receptor was obtained from a man aged 18 to 30 in good health. Some clones in this sample may be carry-over from other donors' samples. DNA for the CDR3: TGTGCCAGCAGCTTGTCGGGGCCCTATCAGCCCCAGCATTTT. It codes for CASSLSGPYQPQHF.